The clone carrying this T cell receptor (beta chain) is medium-sized. Its antigen is currently unknown. The sample is drawn from a study of CD8 T cells in ankylosing spondylitis. V was pared by 4 bases and J by 4 bases, with 15 bases between. Germline V gives CDR1 SGDLS, CDR2 YYNGEE. This CDR3 comprises 15 residues. Notes on the study in general: A motif in TCR beta, a set of eight or nine highly homologous variants, appeared characteristic of ankylosing spondylitis blood.

Each TCR beta library was made by quantitative 5'-RACE that incorporated molecular barcodes. One entry per CDR3 protein results from TCRdb running MiXCR on the 5' RACE reads. Of 8,400 or so distinct CDR3 sequences listed, roughly 3.9% are singletons. The sample taken for sequencing was blood, either unsorted or a sorted T cell fraction (not recorded which). The chain employs TRBV9 and TRBJ1-5; possible D gene TRBD1, 5 bases. This sequence originates from a female donor with ankylosing spondylitis or in good health (not recorded which). The CDR3 here is CASSPRGEGNQPQHF. The DNA for the CDR3 is TGTGCCAGCAGCCCTCGGGGGGAAGGGAATCAGCCCCAGCATTTT.